These 3 T cell receptor beta chains were sequenced from one sample in a study of regulatory T cells in long-lasting Graves disease. Documented time point: newly diagnosed GD, antithyroid drugs for less than 3 months. RNA isolated from PBMCs was used to make the TCR library. The authors built TCR beta libraries using iRepertoire HTBI primers and Arm-PCR of CDR3 regions. TCRdb re-called the multiplex PCR reads with MiXCR, one entry per CDR3 protein. The sample yields around 250,000 distinct CDR3 sequences, more than 15% seen once. A further study also used this sample, focusing on T cells in Graves' hyperthyroidism and ophthalmopathy.

Sequenced here: peripheral blood mononuclear cells (PBMCs), sampled at new diagnosis, from a patient treated with antithyroid drugs. The receptors derive from a woman aged 25 to 45 with Graves disease.

This clonotype was seen repeatedly, ten times or more. This chain uses TRBV28 with TRBJ1-2; 8 bases align to TRBD1. Trimming took 5 bases from V and 5 from J; bases not matched to a gene: 10. CDR1 is MDHEN and CDR2 is SYDVKM in the germline V gene. The CDR3 consists of 15 residues. CDR3 nucleotide sequence: TGTGCCAGCAGTCCTCGGGACAGGCTTTATTATGGCTACACCTTC. This gives the protein CASSPRDRLYYGYTF.

This clonotype was recorded at least ten times. The chain recombines TRBV20-1 with TRBJ2-5, with a tentative D call TRBD1 (6 bases). CDR3 length: 15 residues. The V gene's germline CDR1 is DFQATT and CDR2 SNEGSKA (reference sequence). With 5 bases removed from V and 2 bases from J, the gap between germline ends came to 18 bases. The CDR3 protein is CSASTLRGPQETQYF. The CDR3 region has the DNA TGCAGTGCTTCAACCCTCAGGGGACCACAAGAGACCCAGTACTTC.

The J gene is TRBJ2-2, the V gene TRBV7-6; TRBD2 matches 10 bases. The CDR3 has 14 amino acids. Trimming at V came to 6 bases and at J to 5 bases, leaving 3 bases not matched to a gene. Germline assignment: CDR1 SGHVS and CDR2 FNYEAQ. The CDR3 reads CASREAGGTGELFF. The CDR3 DNA follows: TGTGCCAGCAGAGAAGCGGGGGGGACCGGGGAGCTGTTTTTT.